Each of the 19 T cell receptor beta chains below was sequenced from the same sample in a study of OX40 agonist ivuxolimab in advanced cancers. Clones were read by immunoSEQ multiplex PCR, and TCRdb kept only the in-frame ones, dropping some. Of approximately 92,000 clones in the sample, more than 95% were seen once. This specimen consisted of CD4+ or CD8+ T cells sorted from blood, obtained in a trial of the OX40 agonist ivuxolimab. All receptors come from an adult with an advanced solid tumor such as melanoma, head and neck, liver or kidney cancer.

The chain joins TRBV4-3 to TRBJ1-1; maybe TRBD1 (6 bases). There are 14 residues in the CDR3. The V and J ends lost 3 bases and 3 bases respectively, with 11 bases between them. The germline CDR1 and CDR2 sequences are LGHNA and YSLEER. The CDR3, as DNA: TGCGCCAGCAGCCAGGGGGCGGAGTACACTGAAGCTTTCTTT. This codes for CASSQGAEYTEAFF.

V and J are TRBV9 and TRBJ1-5; 10 positions match TRBD1. Germline CDR1 is SGDLS and CDR2 is YYNGEE. Trimming removed 7 bases from V and 6 bases from J; junction bases left unmatched: 4. The CDR3 extends over 13 amino acids. The CDR3 DNA is TGTGCCAGCGGGACAGGGGTGGGTCAGCCCCAGCATTTT. It codes for CASGTGVGQPQHF.

The CDR3 here is CAWSVVAGGWFREVDYGYTF. As DNA, the CDR3 is TGTGCCTGGAGTGTGGTGGCAGGGGGCTGGTTCCGAGAGGTTGACTATGGCTACACCTTC. The chain has TRBV30 and TRBJ1-2; 8 bases are shared with TRBD1. Germline values: CDR1 GTSNPN, CDR2 SVGIG (reference sequence). The CDR3 runs to 20 residues. The ends lost 0 bases at V and 3 bases at J; junction bases unmatched: 21.

The rearrangement links TRBV23-1 to TRBJ1-2; D is unclear. TRBV23-1 is designated an ORF whose function remains uncertain. The CDR3 has 13 amino acids. V was shortened by 2 bases and J by 2 bases, with 6 bases between the two germline ends. CDR3 residues: CASSQGRNYGYTF. The CDR3 DNA is TGCGCCAGCAGTCAAGGGAGAAACTATGGCTACACCTTC.

The chain employs TRBV27 and TRBJ2-1; 9 bases fit TRBD2. The CDR3 covers 17 residues. V lost 5 bases, J lost 8 bases, and 16 bases stayed unmatched. The germline V gene encodes CDR1 MNHEY and CDR2 SMNVEV (reference sequence). DNA of the CDR3: TGTGCCAGCAGTCTCTCCCTAGCGGGGCCGCTTACGTATGAGCAGTTCTTC. The encoded protein is CASSLSLAGPLTYEQFF.

The chain combines TRBV27 with TRBJ1-1; TRBD1 is a possible D gene (5 bases). Germline lookup yields CDR1 MNHEY and CDR2 SMNVEV (reference sequence). This CDR3 region has 14 residues. Trimming pared 1 base from V and 1 base from J, leaving 7 bases between. The chain's CDR3 is CASSLWGGNTEAFF. The CDR3 nucleotides read TGTGCCAGCAGTTTATGGGGGGGGAACACTGAAGCTTTCTTT.

J is TRBJ2-1 and V is TRBV4-1; D call uncertain. Germline V CDR1 and CDR2: MGHRA, YSYEKL. The CDR3 consists of 13 residues. V was pared by 3 bases and J by 5 bases, with 8 bases between. CDR3 amino acids: CASSQDANNEQFF. The CDR3 nucleotides are TGCGCCAGCAGCCAGGATGCTAACAATGAGCAGTTCTTC.

This chain uses TRBV4-2 with TRBJ1-2; the D is unclear. In germline, CDR1 is LGHNA, CDR2 YNFKEQ. The CDR3 has 15 amino acids. V lost 0 bases, J lost 8 bases, and 16 bases lay in between. The CDR3 region has the DNA TGTGCCAGCAGCCAAGAGGTGCGGGATCCAGAGGGCTACACCTTC. Amino acid sequence: CASSQEVRDPEGYTF.

This clone was seen only once. The chain has TRBV7-9 and TRBJ2-5; TRBD1 matches 7 bases. J lost 2 bases, V lost 2 bases, and 5 bases had no gene match. CDR1 and CDR2 (germline): SEHNR, FQNEAQ (reference sequence). The CDR3 loop spans 15 amino acids. The CDR3 sequence: CASSLIGDSQETQYF. DNA for the CDR3: TGTGCCAGCAGCTTAATAGGGGACAGTCAAGAGACCCAGTACTTC.

This chain uses TRBV19 with TRBJ1-1; 8 positions match TRBD1. Germline CDR1 is LNHDA and CDR2 is SQIVND (reference sequence). The CDR3 extends over 13 amino acids. J lost 5 bases, V lost 3 bases, and 2 bases had no gene match. In nucleotides, the CDR3 is TGTGCCAGTAGTATCAGGGGGCAAACTGAAGCTTTCTTT. This codes for CASSIRGQTEAFF. Full variable domain (outside the CDR3, taken from reference TRBV19 and TRBJ1-1): DGGITQSPKYLFRKEGQNVTLSCEQNLNHDAMYWYRQDPGQGLRLIYYSQIVNDFQKGDIAEGYSVSREKKESFPLTVTSAQKNPTAFYLCASSIRGQTEAFFGQGTRLTVV.

The CDR3 here is CASSPGVGNTYEQYF. The CDR3 DNA follows: TGCGCCAGCAGCCCCGGGGTCGGCAATACCTACGAGCAGTACTTC. The chain recombines TRBV4-3 with TRBJ2-7; possibly TRBD2 for D (5 bases). CDR3 length: 15 amino acids. Looked up from germline, CDR1 is LGHNA and CDR2 is YSLEER. V gave up 4 bases and J gave up 2 bases, with 15 bases separating them.

The J gene is TRBJ1-5, the V gene TRBV19, with 8 bases that match TRBD1. The CDR3 spans 15 residues. J gave up 0 bases and V 6 bases, and 4 bases lay outside the gene matches. Germline V CDR1 and CDR2: LNHDA, SQIVND (reference sequence). For the CDR3, the DNA is TGTGCCAGTAGGACGACAGGGGATAGCAATCAGCCCCAGCATTTT. It translates to CASRTTGDSNQPQHF.

The CDR3 loop is CASSRRDTPYEQYF. CDR3 bases: TGTGCCAGCAGCCGCCGGGACACACCCTACGAGCAGTACTTC. This chain connects TRBV7-9 to TRBJ2-7, with D perhaps TRBD1 (6 bases). CDR1 and CDR2 from the germline V gene are SEHNR and FQNEAQ (reference sequence). Trimming removed 5 bases at V and 2 bases at J, with 13 bases between. There are 14 residues in the CDR3. The full variable domain, rest sourced from reference TRBV7-9 and TRBJ2-7, is DTGVSQNPRHKITKRGQNVTFRCDPISEHNRLYWYRQTLGQGPEFLTYFQNEAQLEKSRLLSDRFSAERPKGSFSTLEIQRTEQGDSAMYLCASSRRDTPYEQYFGPGTRLTVT.

This chain connects TRBV7-6 to TRBJ2-5; 8 bases are shared with TRBD1. The closer fit of TRBJ2-7 to the DNA end suggests the J call may be wrong. Germline V gene lookup returns CDR1 SGHVS and CDR2 FNYEAQ. The CDR3 sequence is 15 residues long. The CDR3 here is CASSEPQGASYEQYF. The CDR3 region has the DNA TGTGCCAGCAGTGAACCCCAGGGGGCCTCCTACGAGCAGTACTTC.

The DNA of the CDR3 is TGTGCCAGCAGCCTAACTGCAGGGTTTGCCTACGAGCAGTACTTC. Encoded protein: CASSLTAGFAYEQYF. This chain links TRBV14 with TRBJ2-7, with D possibly matching TRBD1 (5 bases). The V and J ends lost 4 bases and 2 bases respectively, with 15 bases between them. The CDR3 totals 15 residues. CDR1 and CDR2 (germline): SGHDN, FVKESK.

The table lists this clone with a few counts. V is TRBV5-6 and J is TRBJ1-6; D not certain. V was shortened by 0 bases and J by 9 bases, with 10 bases between the two germline ends. The CDR3 consists of 14 residues. From germline, CDR1 is SGHDT and CDR2 YYEEEE. The CDR3 region is CASSLEASGSPLHF. CDR3 DNA sequence: TGTGCCAGCAGCTTGGAGGCAAGTGGTTCACCCCTCCACTTT.

The chain has TRBV27 and TRBJ2-7; D is undetermined. V was shortened by 3 bases and J by 1 base, with 7 bases between the two germline ends. This CDR3 has 13 residues. Per the germline V gene, CDR1 is MNHEY and CDR2 is SMNVEV (reference sequence). The CDR3 spells CASSFHSSYEQYF. DNA for the CDR3: TGTGCCAGCAGTTTCCACAGTTCCTACGAGCAGTACTTC.

A remark on this clone: Other DNA sequences in this sample translate to the same CDR3. DNA for the CDR3: TGTGCCAGCAGTTTAATGGACGGGGCGGGTGAGCAGTTCTTC. Translation gives CASSLMDGAGEQFF. The V gene is TRBV28, the J gene TRBJ2-1; D may match TRBD1 or TRBD2 (5 bases each). Looked up from germline, CDR1 is MDHEN and CDR2 is SYDVKM. Deletions cut 2 bases from V and 9 bases from J, with 14 bases between. There are 14 residues in the CDR3. The entire variable domain, with the rest obtained from reference TRBV28 and TRBJ2-1, is as follows: DVKVTQSSRYLVKRTGEKVFLECVQDMDHENMFWYRQDPGLGLRLIYFSYDVKMKEKGDIPEGYSVSREKKERFSLILESASTNQTSMYLCASSLMDGAGEQFFGPGTRLTVL.

V usage is TRBV28 and J usage is TRBJ1-5; D gene uncertain. Deletions cut 6 bases from V and 3 bases from J, with 12 bases between. CDR3 length equals 14 residues. The germline V gene has CDR1 MDHEN and CDR2 SYDVKM. In DNA, the CDR3 is TGTGCCAGCAGATCTGACGGACCCAATCAGCCCCAGCATTTT. Translated: CASRSDGPNQPQHF.